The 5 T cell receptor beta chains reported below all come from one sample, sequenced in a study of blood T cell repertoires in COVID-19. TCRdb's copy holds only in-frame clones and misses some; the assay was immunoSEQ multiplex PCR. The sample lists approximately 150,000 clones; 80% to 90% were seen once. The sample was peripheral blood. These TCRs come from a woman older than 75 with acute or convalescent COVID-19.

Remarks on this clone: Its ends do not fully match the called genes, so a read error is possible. The CDR3: CASSLGPGVEQFF. For the CDR3, the DNA is TGTGCTAGCAGCTTAGGCCCCGGGGTTGAGCAGTTCTTC. The chain recombines TRBV7-7 with TRBJ2-1; tentatively, D is TRBD2 (5 bases). The germline V gene has CDR1 SSHAT and CDR2 FNYEAQ (reference sequence). The CDR3 spans 13 residues.

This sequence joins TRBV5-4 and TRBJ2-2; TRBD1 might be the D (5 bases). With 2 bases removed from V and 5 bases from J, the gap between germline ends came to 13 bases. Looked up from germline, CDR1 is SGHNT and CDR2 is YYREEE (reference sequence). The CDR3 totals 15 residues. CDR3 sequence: CASSLDSLGTGELFF. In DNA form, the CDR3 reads TGTGCCAGCAGCTTAGACAGCCTCGGGACCGGGGAGCTGTTTTTT.

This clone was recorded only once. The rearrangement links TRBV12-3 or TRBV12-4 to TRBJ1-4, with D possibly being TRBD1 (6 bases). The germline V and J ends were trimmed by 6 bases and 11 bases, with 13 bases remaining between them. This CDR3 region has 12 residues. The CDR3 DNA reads TGTGCCAGCAGCCGGGACATCAGGAAACTGTTTTTT. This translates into CASSRDIRKLFF.

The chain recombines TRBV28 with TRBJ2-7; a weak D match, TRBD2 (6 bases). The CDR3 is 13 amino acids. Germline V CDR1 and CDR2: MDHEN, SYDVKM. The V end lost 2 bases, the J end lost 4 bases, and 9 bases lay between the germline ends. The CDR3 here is CASSLGSGYEQYF. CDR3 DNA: TGTGCCAGCAGTTTAGGGAGCGGGTACGAGCAGTACTTC. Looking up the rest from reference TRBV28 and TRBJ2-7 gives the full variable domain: DVKVTQSSRYLVKRTGEKVFLECVQDMDHENMFWYRQDPGLGLRLIYFSYDVKMKEKGDIPEGYSVSREKKERFSLILESASTNQTSMYLCASSLGSGYEQYFGPGTRLTVT.

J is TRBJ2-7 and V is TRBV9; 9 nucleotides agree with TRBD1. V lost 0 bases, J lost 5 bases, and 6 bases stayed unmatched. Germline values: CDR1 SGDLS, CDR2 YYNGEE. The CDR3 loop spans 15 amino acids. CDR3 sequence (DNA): TGTGCCAGCAGCGTAGGCGGGACAGGGAACCACGAGCAGTACTTC. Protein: CASSVGGTGNHEQYF.